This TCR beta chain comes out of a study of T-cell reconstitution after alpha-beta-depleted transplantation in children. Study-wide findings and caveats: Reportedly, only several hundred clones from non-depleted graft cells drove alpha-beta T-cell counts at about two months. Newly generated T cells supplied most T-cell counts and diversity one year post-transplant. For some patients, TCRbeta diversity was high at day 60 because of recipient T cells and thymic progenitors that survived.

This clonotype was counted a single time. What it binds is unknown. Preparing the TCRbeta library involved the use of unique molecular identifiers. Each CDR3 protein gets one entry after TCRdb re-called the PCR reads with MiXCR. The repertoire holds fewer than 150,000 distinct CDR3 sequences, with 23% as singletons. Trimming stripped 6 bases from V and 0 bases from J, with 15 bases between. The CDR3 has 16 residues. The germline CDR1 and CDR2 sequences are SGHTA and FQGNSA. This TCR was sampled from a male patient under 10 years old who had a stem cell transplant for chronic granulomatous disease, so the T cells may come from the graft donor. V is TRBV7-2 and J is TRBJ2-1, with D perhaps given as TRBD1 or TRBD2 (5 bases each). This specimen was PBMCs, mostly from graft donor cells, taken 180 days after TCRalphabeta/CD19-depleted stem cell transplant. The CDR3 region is CASRIRDASSYNEQFF. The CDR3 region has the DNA TGTGCCAGCAGAATCCGGGACGCGAGCTCCTACAATGAGCAGTTCTTC.